The 19 T cell receptor beta chains below all came from one sample that was sequenced in a study of cytomegalovirus exposure and HLA in healthy donors. PCR employed 60 Vbeta and 13 Jbeta primers. Using immunoSEQ multiplex PCR, the repertoire was profiled, and TCRdb retains in-frame clones only, with some absent. In the table there are about 90,000 clones, about three fifths of which are singletons. Material for sequencing was PBMCs. Receptor source: a woman aged 30 to 39 in good health and CMV-seropositive.

This clone was found a few times. CDR3 amino acids: CASSLMGERSSPLHF. Here the CDR3 DNA reads TGTGCCAGCAGCTTAATGGGTGAGAGGAGTTCACCCCTCCACTTT. This chain connects TRBV7-9 to TRBJ1-6; D is uncertain. CDR3 size: 15 residues. Germline values: CDR1 SEHNR, CDR2 FQNEAQ (reference sequence). V lost 2 bases to trimming and J lost 9 bases, with 14 bases between them. The variable domain in full, with the rest retrieved from reference TRBV7-9 and TRBJ1-6, is DTGVSQNPRHKITKRGQNVTFRCDPISEHNRLYWYRQTLGQGPEFLTYFQNEAQLEKSRLLSDRFSAERPKGSFSTLEIQRTEQGDSAMYLCASSLMGERSSPLHFGNGTRLTVT.

The chain joins TRBV2 to TRBJ1-5, with a possible D match to TRBD1 (5 bases). The V end lost 5 bases, the J end lost 0 bases, and 20 bases lay between the germline ends. Germline V CDR1 and CDR2: SNHLY, FYNNEI. The CDR3 consists of 18 residues. This CDR3 reads CASSPRILSGVSNQPQHF. CDR3 bases: TGTGCCAGCAGTCCTAGAATCTTGTCGGGGGTTAGCAATCAGCCCCAGCATTTT.

The rearrangement uses TRBV7-8 and TRBJ1-1; possible D gene TRBD1, 6 bases. V was pared by 3 bases and J by 2 bases, with 13 bases between. Germline lookup yields CDR1 SGHVS and CDR2 FQNEAQ. The CDR3 covers 15 residues. The CDR3 bases are TGTGCCAGCAGCTTGGACTCCAGGGGTAACACTGAAGCTTTCTTT. It translates to CASSLDSRGNTEAFF.

The chain employs TRBV28 and TRBJ2-3; D gene unclear. Trimming left V 5 bases short and J 0 bases short, with 12 bases between. The CDR3 loop spans 15 amino acids. Germline values: CDR1 MDHEN, CDR2 SYDVKM. CDR3 residues: CASSPLGPSTDTQYF. As DNA, the CDR3 is TGTGCCAGCAGTCCCTTGGGCCCTAGCACAGATACGCAGTATTTT. The full variable domain, rest sourced from reference TRBV28 and TRBJ2-3, is DVKVTQSSRYLVKRTGEKVFLECVQDMDHENMFWYRQDPGLGLRLIYFSYDVKMKEKGDIPEGYSVSREKKERFSLILESASTNQTSMYLCASSPLGPSTDTQYFGPGTRLTVL.

This clone has a single count. The V call is TRBV4-1, the J call TRBJ2-7; TRBD1 matches at 8 bases. J gave up 6 bases and V 0 bases, and 4 bases lay outside the gene matches. The germline V gene encodes CDR1 MGHRA and CDR2 YSYEKL. CDR3 size: 14 residues. In DNA, the CDR3 is TGCGCCAGCAGCCAAGAAGGACAGGGTCTCGAGCAGTACTTC. Its translation is CASSQEGQGLEQYF.

The rearrangement links TRBV4-2 to TRBJ1-2, with D unclear. CDR1 is LGHNA, CDR2 YNFKEQ, per germline. V was cut by 1 base and J by 2 bases, with 2 bases left in between. The CDR3 covers 12 residues. The CDR3 coding sequence is TGTGCCAGCAGCCAAGTAAACTATGGCTACACCTTC. Its protein product is CASSQVNYGYTF.

The chain uses TRBV4-1 and TRBJ2-1; TRBD2 matches 11 bases. The CDR3 has 15 amino acids. V lost 8 bases, J lost 5 bases, and 8 bases stayed unmatched. CDR1 is MGHRA and CDR2 is YSYEKL in the germline V gene. The CDR3 nucleotides read TGCGCCAGCTCTCATAGCGGGGGGGCTAACAATGAGCAGTTCTTC. This sequence encodes CASSHSGGANNEQFF.

The J gene is TRBJ1-5, the V gene TRBV27; a weak D match, TRBD1 (6 bases). The CDR3 consists of 16 residues. Germline CDR1 is MNHEY and CDR2 is SMNVEV (reference sequence). Between the trimmed V and J ends, which lost 1 base and 0 bases, there was a span of 10 bases. The DNA for the CDR3 is TGTGCCAGCAGTTTATGGGGGCACCTTAGCAATCAGCCCCAGCATTTT. Translated, it gives CASSLWGHLSNQPQHF.

This clone was observed a handful of times. The chain combines TRBV23-1 with TRBJ1-5; D is possibly TRBD1 (5 bases). TRBV23-1 is reported as an ORF; its role is uncertain. The CDR3 has 20 residues. The germline V and J ends were trimmed by 4 bases and 2 bases, with 27 bases remaining between them. CDR3 DNA: TGCGCCAGCAGTCCTAAAGCCCCAGCTTGGGGACTTAAGGGCAATCAGCCCCAGCATTTT. Its protein product is CASSPKAPAWGLKGNQPQHF.

The rearrangement joins TRBV5-8 to TRBJ1-4; D is uncertain. Germline CDR1 reads SGHTS; CDR2 reads YDEGEE. This CDR3 contains 16 residues. The ends were cut back, 2 bases at V and 3 bases at J, with 14 bases in the middle. In DNA, the CDR3 is TGTGCCAGCAGCTTTTCGGAGTTTTTTGCTAATGAAAAACTGTTTTTT. Amino acid sequence: CASSFSEFFANEKLFF. Full variable domain (outside the CDR3, taken from reference TRBV5-8 and TRBJ1-4): EAGVTQSPTHLIKTRGQQATLRCSPISGHTSVYWYQQALGLGLQFLLWYDEGEERNRGNFPPRFSGRQFPNYSSELNVNALELEDSALYLCASSFSEFFANEKLFFGSGTQLSVL.

The gene calls are TRBV25-1 and TRBJ1-1, with 7 bases matching TRBD1. CDR3 length: 13 residues. Trimming removed 5 bases from V and 7 bases from J; junction bases left unmatched: 7. CDR1 and CDR2 (germline): MGHDK, SYGVNS. The CDR3: CASSKGTDLEAFF. The CDR3 coding sequence is TGTGCCAGCAGTAAAGGGACAGACCTTGAAGCTTTCTTT. Combining the CDR3 with reference TRBV25-1 and TRBJ1-1 gives the whole variable domain EADIYQTPRYLVIGTGKKITLECSQTMGHDKMYWYQQDPGMELHLIHYSYGVNSTEKGDLSSESTVSRIRTEHFPLTLESARPSHTSQYLCASSKGTDLEAFFGQGTRLTVV.

The CDR3 loop reads CASSPEAALRNTIYF. The CDR3 bases are TGCGCCAGCAGCCCTGAGGCGGCACTCCGAAACACCATATATTTT. J is TRBJ1-3 and V is TRBV4-1; D is ambiguous. The germline V gene has CDR1 MGHRA and CDR2 YSYEKL. This CDR3 is 15 amino acids long. Trimming took 4 bases from V and 5 from J, leaving 15 bases between them.

The chain is built from TRBV5-1 and TRBJ2-7, with a weak D call TRBD1 (6 bases). The CDR3 contains 14 residues. Trimming pared 5 bases from V and 3 bases from J, leaving 15 bases between. The V gene's germline CDR1 is SGHRS and CDR2 YFSETQ. The CDR3 loop reads CASSLTGSDYEQYF. The CDR3 region has the DNA TGCGCCAGCAGTTTAACAGGGTCAGACTACGAGCAGTACTTC.

This clone turned up a few times. The V call is TRBV4-2, the J call TRBJ2-7; 8 nucleotides line up with TRBD1. Per germline, CDR1 LGHNA and CDR2 YNFKEQ. The CDR3 extends over 16 amino acids. The V gene end was trimmed by 0 bases and the J gene end by 5 bases; junction bases not matched to a gene: 9. The CDR3 DNA is TGTGCCAGCAGCCAAGATCCGGGGGCAGGGGGCCACGAGCAGTACTTC. As protein: CASSQDPGAGGHEQYF.

Only a few counts were recorded for this clone. The CDR3 loop reads CASSSVLISLTNTEAFF. The CDR3 bases are TGTGCCAGCAGCTCGGTCCTCATCTCGCTTACGAACACTGAAGCTTTCTTT. The chain has TRBV5-6 and TRBJ1-1; D unclear. The CDR3 extends over 17 amino acids. Germline assignment: CDR1 SGHDT and CDR2 YYEEEE. V was shortened by 3 bases and J by 1 base, with 19 bases between the two germline ends.

The genes are TRBV9 and TRBJ2-1, with D uncertain. V shed 0 bases and J shed 5 bases, with 3 bases lying between them. CDR3 length: 12 amino acids. Germline loops: CDR1 SGDLS, CDR2 YYNGEE. CDR3 nucleotides: TGTGCCAGCAGCGTAGCTAACAATGAGCAGTTCTTC. Translated, it gives CASSVANNEQFF. Supplemented by reference TRBV9 and TRBJ2-1, the full variable domain reads DSGVTQTPKHLITATGQRVTLRCSPRSGDLSVYWYQQSLDQGLQFLIQYYNGEERAKGNILERFSAQQFPDLHSELNLSSLELGDSALYFCASSVANNEQFFGPGTRLTVL.

The V gene is TRBV5-1, the J gene TRBJ2-3, with 15 bases identical to TRBD2. Germline CDR1 SGHRS, CDR2 YFSETQ. After removal of 1 base from V and 0 bases from J, the junction contained 3 bases not matched to a gene. The CDR3 consists of 18 residues. CDR3 DNA sequence: TGCGCCAGCAGCTTGTTTGGGACTAGCGGGGGGAGCACAGATACGCAGTATTTT. Protein: CASSLFGTSGGSTDTQYF.

The sample holds a few counts of this clone. This chain uses TRBV13 with TRBJ2-5; the match to TRBD1 covers 7 bases. The CDR3 runs 14 residues. Trimming at V came to 5 bases and at J to 2 bases, leaving 5 bases not matched to a gene. CDR1 is PRHDT and CDR2 is FYEKMQ in the germline V gene (reference sequence). As DNA, the CDR3 is TGTGCCAGCAGCAAGGGGGCGAATCAAGAGACCCAGTACTTC. It yields the protein CASSKGANQETQYF.

The rearrangement links TRBV6-5 to TRBJ1-2; TRBD1 aligns across 9 bases. This CDR3 comprises 12 residues. Germline CDR1 is MNHEY and CDR2 is SVGAGI. With V trimmed by 9 bases and J by 4 bases, 3 bases remained unmatched. CDR3 DNA: TGTGCCAGTAAGGACAGGGGCTATGGCTACACCTTC. The encoded protein is CASKDRGYGYTF.